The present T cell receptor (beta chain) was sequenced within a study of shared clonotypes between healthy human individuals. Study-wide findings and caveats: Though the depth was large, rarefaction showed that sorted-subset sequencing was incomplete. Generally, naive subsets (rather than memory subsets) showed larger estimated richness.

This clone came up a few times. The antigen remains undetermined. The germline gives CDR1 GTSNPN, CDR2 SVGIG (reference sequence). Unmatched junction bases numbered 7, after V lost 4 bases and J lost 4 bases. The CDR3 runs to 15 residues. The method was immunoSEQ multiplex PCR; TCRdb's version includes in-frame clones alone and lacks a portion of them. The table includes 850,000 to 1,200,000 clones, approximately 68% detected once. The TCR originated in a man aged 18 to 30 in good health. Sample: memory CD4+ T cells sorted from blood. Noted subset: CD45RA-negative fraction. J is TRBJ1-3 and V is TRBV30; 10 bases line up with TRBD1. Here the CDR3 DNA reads TGTGCCTGGACTCCGGGACAGGGGCAAGGAAACACCATATATTTT. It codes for CAWTPGQGQGNTIYF.